Presented here are 22 T cell receptor beta chains from one specimen sequenced in a study of cytomegalovirus exposure and HLA in healthy donors. The protocol was immunoSEQ multiplex PCR, while the TCRdb copy is restricted to in-frame clones and leaves out a portion. The sample contains 150,000 to 200,000 clones, 86% of which appear only once. Specimen: PBMCs. Receptor source: a woman in her late teens or twenties in good health and CMV-seronegative.

CDR3 sequence (DNA): TGTGCCAGCAGCACAACTACGGGACAGGTCTCCTACGAGCAGTACTTC. Amino acids: CASSTTTGQVSYEQYF. V and J are TRBV2 and TRBJ2-7; 8 bases map to TRBD1. After removal of 6 bases from V and 0 bases from J, the junction contained 10 bases not matched to a gene. Germline V gene sequence: CDR1 SNHLY, CDR2 FYNNEI. The CDR3 extends over 16 amino acids.

The rearrangement joins TRBV30 to TRBJ1-2; TRBD1 aligns across 10 bases. V was pared by 5 bases and J by 4 bases, with 13 bases of the junction left unmatched. The CDR3 sequence is 16 residues long. Germline V gene lookup returns CDR1 GTSNPN and CDR2 SVGIG (reference sequence). DNA of the CDR3: TGTGCCTGGCTGGGACAGGGGCCCAGCCGGGGCTATGGCTACACCTTC. The encoded protein is CAWLGQGPSRGYGYTF.

There are many counts of this clone. This sequence joins TRBV18 and TRBJ2-7; D gene uncertain. Trimming stripped 0 bases from V and 0 bases from J, with 6 bases between. The CDR3 totals 14 residues. The germline V gene encodes CDR1 KGHSH and CDR2 LQKENI. In nucleotides, the CDR3 is TGTGCCAGCTCACCACCGGGCAGCTCCTACGAGCAGTACTTC. Amino acids: CASSPPGSSYEQYF.

This chain joins TRBV5-1 and TRBJ2-5; 7 bases line up with TRBD1. The CDR3 runs 13 residues. The V gene end was trimmed by 4 bases and the J gene end by 4 bases; junction bases not matched to a gene: 4. Germline V CDR1 and CDR2: SGHRS, YFSETQ. CDR3 nucleotides: TGCGCCAGCAGCGCGACAGGGCTAGAGACCCAGTACTTC. This gives the protein CASSATGLETQYF.

This chain uses TRBV18 with TRBJ2-7, with D possibly matching TRBD2 (5 bases). V gave up 3 bases and J gave up 3 bases, with 12 bases separating them. The CDR3 covers 14 residues. Germline values: CDR1 KGHSH, CDR2 LQKENI. The CDR3 DNA sequence: TGTGCCAGCTCACCCTTAGACACTAGCTACGAGCAGTACTTC. It encodes CASSPLDTSYEQYF.

This rearrangement joins TRBV5-1 to TRBJ2-5; D is perhaps TRBD2 (6 bases). The germline V gene encodes CDR1 SGHRS and CDR2 YFSETQ. V was pared by 0 bases and J by 4 bases, with 19 bases between. This CDR3 has 17 residues. The DNA of the CDR3 is TGCGCCAGCAGCTTGGTCGAGACTAGAATAGACGCAGAGACCCAGTACTTC. This codes for CASSLVETRIDAETQYF.

The genes are TRBV4-1 and TRBJ1-4; the D gene is possibly TRBD1 (5 bases). This CDR3 spans 14 amino acids. Per germline, CDR1 MGHRA and CDR2 YSYEKL. V lost 1 base and J 5 bases, leaving 8 bases between the germline ends. The CDR3 sequence is CASSQGGANEKLFF. The DNA of the CDR3 is TGCGCCAGCAGCCAAGGGGGCGCCAATGAAAAACTGTTTTTT.

The chain has TRBV5-4 and TRBJ2-7; 11 bases line up with TRBD1. The germline V gene has CDR1 SGHNT and CDR2 YYREEE (reference sequence). The V gene end was trimmed by 3 bases and the J gene end by 3 bases; junction bases not matched to a gene: 5. This CDR3 region has 15 residues. CDR3 coding DNA: TGTGCCAGCAGCTCGTGGGGACAGGGGGTCTACGAGCAGTACTTC. Translation gives CASSSWGQGVYEQYF.

A few counts support this clone. This chain uses TRBV30 with TRBJ1-5; D is possibly TRBD1 (6 bases). V lost 4 bases to trimming and J lost 5 bases, with 9 bases between them. The CDR3 length is 12 residues. Germline lookup yields CDR1 GTSNPN and CDR2 SVGIG (reference sequence). CDR3 sequence reads: CAWNHRDQPQHF. Here the CDR3 DNA reads TGTGCCTGGAACCACAGGGATCAGCCCCAGCATTTT.

The chain combines TRBV6-5 with TRBJ2-2; TRBD1 might be the D (5 bases). The V and J ends lost 2 bases and 4 bases respectively, with 11 bases between them. Germline V lookup: CDR1 MNHEY, CDR2 SVGAGI. The CDR3 length is 15 residues. CDR3 DNA: TGTGCCAGCAGTTACGCGGCAGGGCCCACCGGGGAGCTGTTTTTT. Its protein is CASSYAAGPTGELFF.

The chain has TRBV6-1 and TRBJ2-5, with 14 nucleotides matching TRBD2. J was trimmed by 4 bases and V by 5 bases; bases with no gene match: 3. The CDR3 is 15 amino acids. Germline V gene lookup returns CDR1 MNHNS and CDR2 SASEGT. CDR3 amino acids: CASSWTSGGRETQYF. CDR3 sequence (DNA): TGTGCCAGCAGTTGGACTAGCGGGGGGAGAGAGACCCAGTACTTC.

V is TRBV7-6 and J is TRBJ1-1; weak D call: TRBD1 (5 bases). Trimming removed 5 bases from V and 8 bases from J, with 21 bases in between. CDR1 is SGHVS and CDR2 is FNYEAQ in the germline V gene. CDR3 length: 15 amino acids. CDR3 residues: CASSGARLTDFEAFF. The CDR3 DNA reads as TGTGCCAGCAGCGGGGCGCGACTGACAGATTTCGAAGCTTTCTTT.

The chain recombines TRBV9 with TRBJ2-3; 10 nucleotides agree with TRBD2. Germline-derived CDR1 and CDR2 are SGDLS and YYNGEE. V was clipped by 7 bases and J by 2 bases; unmatched bases: 7. This CDR3 contains 15 residues. CDR3 residues: CASGVAGGHTDTQYF. The DNA for the CDR3 is TGTGCCAGCGGAGTAGCGGGAGGACACACAGATACGCAGTATTTT.

The V call is TRBV12-5, the J call TRBJ2-1; no firm D call. V gave up 1 base and J gave up 12 bases, with 16 bases separating them. The germline V gene encodes CDR1 LGHNT and CDR2 FRNRAP. This CDR3 comprises 14 residues. The CDR3 nucleotides read TGTGCTAGTGGTTTGGGCCCCCTCTCTAGAGGGCAGTTCTTC. Protein product: CASGLGPLSRGQFF.

The CDR3 reads CASSVRGSNLRSSYEQYF. The CDR3 DNA reads TGTGCCAGCAGTGTAAGGGGATCAAACCTAAGGAGCTCCTACGAGCAGTACTTC. V and J are TRBV6-1 and TRBJ2-7, with D possibly being TRBD1 (5 bases). This CDR3 has 18 amino acids. V lost 4 bases and J 0 bases, leaving 22 bases between the germline ends. Germline CDR1 reads MNHNS; CDR2 reads SASEGT.

This clone was recorded once. The rearrangement uses TRBV27 and TRBJ1-2; 8 bases are shared with TRBD1. The trim removed 2 bases at V and 5 bases at J, leaving 1 base unmatched. Germline V gene data show CDR1 as MNHEY and CDR2 as SMNVEV (reference sequence). The CDR3 contains 13 residues. CDR3 loop: CASSLGQGYGYTF. Here the CDR3 DNA reads TGTGCCAGCAGTTTAGGACAGGGTTATGGCTACACCTTC.

This sequence joins TRBV2 and TRBJ2-7; D gene ambiguous. The CDR3 sequence is 15 residues long. CDR1 and CDR2 (germline): SNHLY, FYNNEI. V was trimmed by 5 bases and J by 0 bases, leaving 14 bases between them. The CDR3 protein is CASSHGVESSYEQYF. CDR3 in DNA: TGTGCCAGCAGTCATGGAGTGGAGAGCTCCTACGAGCAGTACTTC.

The rearrangement uses TRBV6-5 and TRBJ1-1; the D is unclear. The V end lost 6 bases, the J end lost 6 bases, and 14 bases lay between the germline ends. This CDR3 comprises 13 residues. The germline V gene encodes CDR1 MNHEY and CDR2 SVGAGI. The DNA of the CDR3 is TGTGCCAGCAGCCAGGAAGAGAGGGCTGAAGCTTTCTTT. As protein: CASSQEERAEAFF.

The gene calls are TRBV11-2 and TRBJ2-3; TRBD2 matches at 8 bases. With V trimmed by 3 bases and J by 6 bases, 11 bases remained unmatched. The CDR3 loop spans 16 amino acids. Per germline, CDR1 SGHAT and CDR2 FQNNGV. The CDR3 DNA reads TGTGCCAGCAGCTTTGGAGCGGGGGCCTCCTGGGATACGCAGTATTTT. It translates to CASSFGAGASWDTQYF.

The chain combines TRBV5-6 with TRBJ2-7; 9 bases fit TRBD1. V trimming: 3 bases; J trimming: 3 bases; junction bases outside the gene matches: 4. The germline V gene encodes CDR1 SGHDT and CDR2 YYEEEE. The CDR3 contains 14 residues. CDR3 DNA sequence: TGTGCCAGCAGCTGGGGACAGGGTGTCTACGAGCAGTACTTC. Amino acid sequence: CASSWGQGVYEQYF.

This chain joins TRBV5-1 and TRBJ2-7; 8 positions match TRBD2. The CDR3 has 15 residues. V lost 2 bases, J lost 3 bases, and 7 bases stayed unmatched. The V gene's germline CDR1 is SGHRS and CDR2 YFSETQ. The CDR3, as DNA: TGCGCCAGCAGCTTAGGAAGCGGGAGTGTCTACGAGCAGTACTTC. Encoded protein: CASSLGSGSVYEQYF.

The rearrangement joins TRBV27 to TRBJ2-7; D is unresolved. Trimming took 6 bases from V and 2 from J, leaving 17 bases between them. Per germline, CDR1 MNHEY and CDR2 SMNVEV (reference sequence). The CDR3 extends over 15 amino acids. The CDR3 DNA reads as TGTGCCAGCAGCTTCCGTCTGGCGGATCCCTACGAGCAGTACTTC. Translated: CASSFRLADPYEQYF.